This T cell receptor beta chain was retrieved from a study of T cell repertoires in cytomegalovirus infection. Overall study context: Both a matching HLA type and CMV infection were indicated by public TCR beta signatures. Findings of the study overall: Clonotypes of TCR beta that were HLA-C-restricted and CMV-specific dominated the ex vivo response.

This clonotype was seen a few times. Its antigen is unknown. TCRdb ran MiXCR on the reads and lists one entry per CDR3 protein. The sample records about 360,000 distinct CDR3 sequences, around 18% being singletons. Germline V gene data show CDR1 as DFQATT and CDR2 as SNEGSKA (reference sequence). V trimming: 3 bases; J trimming: 6 bases; junction bases outside the gene matches: 11. The CDR3 contains 16 residues. This TCR derives from a human donor in good health (CMV status not recorded). Some clones in this sample may be carry-over from other donors' samples. The J gene is TRBJ2-3, the V gene TRBV20-1; 11 nucleotides match TRBD2. The sample was PBMCs. The CDR3 is CSASRTSGRAGDTQYF. Written as DNA, the CDR3 is TGCAGTGCTAGTCGGACTAGCGGGCGAGCTGGTGATACGCAGTATTTT.